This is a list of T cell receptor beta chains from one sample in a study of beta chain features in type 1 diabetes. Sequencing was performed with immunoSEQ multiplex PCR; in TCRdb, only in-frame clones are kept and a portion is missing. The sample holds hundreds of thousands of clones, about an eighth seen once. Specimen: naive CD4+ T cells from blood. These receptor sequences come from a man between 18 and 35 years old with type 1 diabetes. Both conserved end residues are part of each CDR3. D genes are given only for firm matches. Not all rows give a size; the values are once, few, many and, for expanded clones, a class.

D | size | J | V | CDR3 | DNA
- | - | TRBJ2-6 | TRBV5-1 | CASSLEAGSLWEANVLTF | TGCGCCAGCAGCTTGGAGGCAGGAAGTCTATGGGAGGCCAACGTCCTGACTTTC
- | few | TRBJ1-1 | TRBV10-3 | CAIRKNTEAFF | TGTGCCATCAGGAAGAACACTGAAGCTTTCTTT
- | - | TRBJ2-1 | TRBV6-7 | CASSYRGPLSEQFF | TGTGCCAGCAGTTACAGGGGTCCTCTGAGTGAGCAGTTCTTC
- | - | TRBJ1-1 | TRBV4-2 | CASSQDRQRPTEAFF | TGTGCCAGCAGCCAAGATCGACAGCGGCCCACTGAAGCTTTCTTT
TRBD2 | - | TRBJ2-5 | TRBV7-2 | CASSLAGGVRETQYF | TGTGCCAGCAGCCTAGCGGGAGGTGTAAGGGAGACCCAGTACTTC
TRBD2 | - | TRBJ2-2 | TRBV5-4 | CASRADGGTGELFF | TGTGCCAGCAGGGCGGACGGGGGGACCGGGGAGCTGTTTTTT
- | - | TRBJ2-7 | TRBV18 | CASSLGGEQYF | TGTGCCAGCTCACTAGGCGGCGAGCAGTACTTC
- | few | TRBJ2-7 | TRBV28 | CASSSPEEQYF | TGTGCCAGCAGTTCCCCGGAAGAGCAGTACTTC
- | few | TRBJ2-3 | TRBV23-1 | CASRKGGDSTDTQYF | TGCGCCAGCAGGAAAGGGGGGGATTCGACAGATACGCAGTATTTT
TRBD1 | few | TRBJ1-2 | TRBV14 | CASSPGQGNIDGYTF | TGTGCCAGCAGCCCAGGACAGGGGAATATAGATGGCTACACCTTC
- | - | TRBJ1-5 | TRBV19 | CASRGRRGSNQPQHF | TGTGCCAGTAGGGGGAGGAGAGGGAGCAATCAGCCCCAGCATTTT
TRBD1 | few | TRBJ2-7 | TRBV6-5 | CASSYSDRVYEQYF | TGTGCCAGCAGTTACTCGGACAGGGTCTACGAGCAGTACTTC
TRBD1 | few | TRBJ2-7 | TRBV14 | CASSRPGTGGYEQYF | TGTGCCAGCAGCCGACCCGGGACAGGAGGCTACGAGCAGTACTTC
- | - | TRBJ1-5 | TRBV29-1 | CSVEQERNQPQHF | TGCAGCGTCGAACAGGAACGCAATCAGCCCCAGCATTTT
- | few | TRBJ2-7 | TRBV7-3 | CASSPNGGPTYEQYF | TGTGCCAGCAGCCCGAACGGGGGCCCTACCTACGAGCAGTACTTC
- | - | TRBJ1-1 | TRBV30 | CAWSLRITEAFF | TGTGCCTGGAGTCTAAGGATCACTGAAGCTTTCTTT
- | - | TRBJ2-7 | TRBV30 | CAWSVAVGKQYF | TGTGCCTGGAGTGTCGCAGTTGGGAAGCAGTACTTC
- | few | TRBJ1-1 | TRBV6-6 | CASTILVNTEAFF | TGTGCCAGCACCATACTAGTGAACACTGAAGCTTTCTTT
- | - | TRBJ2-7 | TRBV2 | CASSGGLGDEQYF | TGTGCCAGCAGTGGGGGCCTCGGGGACGAGCAGTACTTC
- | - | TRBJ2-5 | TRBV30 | CAWSARGPGEQYF | TGTGCCTGGAGTGCCAGGGGTCCGGGGGAGCAGTACTTC
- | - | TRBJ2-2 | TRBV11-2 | CASSTQREIGELFF | TGTGCCAGCAGCACCCAACGGGAGATCGGGGAGCTGTTTTTT
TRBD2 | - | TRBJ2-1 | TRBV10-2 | CASSPGTSGRDEQFF | TGCGCCAGCAGCCCCGGGACTAGCGGGAGAGATGAGCAGTTCTTC
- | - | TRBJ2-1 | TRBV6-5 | CASSYVRGTEQFF | TGTGCCAGCAGTTACGTACGAGGTACTGAGCAGTTCTTC
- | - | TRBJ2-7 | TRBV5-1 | CASSADYRGYEQYF | TGCGCCAGCAGCGCAGACTACCGGGGGTACGAGCAGTACTTC
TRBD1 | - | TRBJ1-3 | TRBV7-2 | CASSLGRDRQKIYF | TGTGCCAGCAGCTTAGGCCGGGACAGGCAAAAGATATATTTT
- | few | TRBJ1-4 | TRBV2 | CASGLDAATNEKLFF | TGTGCCAGCGGACTGGACGCCGCAACTAATGAAAAACTGTTTTTT
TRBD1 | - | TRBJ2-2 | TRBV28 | CASSPTGTYTGELFF | TGTGCCAGCAGTCCGACAGGGACCTACACCGGGGAGCTGTTTTTT
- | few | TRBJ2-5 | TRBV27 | CASSLSGAIYRETQYF | TGTGCCAGCAGTTTATCTGGGGCGATTTATAGGGAGACCCAGTACTTC
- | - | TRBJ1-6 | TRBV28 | CASSWEGSYNSPLHF | TGTGCCAGCAGTTGGGAGGGGAGTTATAATTCACCCCTCCACTTT